The subject of this entry is one TCR beta chain. These data come from a study of blood T cell repertoires in COVID-19. Across the whole study: Acute and convalescent COVID-19 specimens originated in the United States, Italy and Spain. Sample material is recorded as cDNA or gDNA derived from T cells, B-cell-depleted T cells, or PBMCs.

V lost 5 bases to trimming and J lost 5 bases; unmatched junction nucleotides: 8. Germline lookup yields CDR1 SQVTM and CDR2 ANQGSEA. The CDR3 covers 14 residues. Original handling: Counts of nucleated cells, estimated from reference gene primer amplification, were obtained. Method: immunoSEQ multiplex PCR; TCRdb's copy keeps in-frame clones and lacks some. D and trimming were read from the DNA, whereas the V and J calls and clone size are those reported in that table. The sample carries some 30,000 clones, roughly 86% recorded once. The source material was peripheral blood. The V call is TRBV29-1, the J call TRBJ2-1; 8 nucleotides align to TRBD2. The receptor was derived from a human donor in a cohort sampled during active COVID-19. The donor label of this sample is uncertain. CDR3 in amino acids: CSVQSSGFHNEQFF. DNA for the CDR3: TGCAGCGTTCAGTCTAGCGGGTTCCACAATGAGCAGTTCTTC.